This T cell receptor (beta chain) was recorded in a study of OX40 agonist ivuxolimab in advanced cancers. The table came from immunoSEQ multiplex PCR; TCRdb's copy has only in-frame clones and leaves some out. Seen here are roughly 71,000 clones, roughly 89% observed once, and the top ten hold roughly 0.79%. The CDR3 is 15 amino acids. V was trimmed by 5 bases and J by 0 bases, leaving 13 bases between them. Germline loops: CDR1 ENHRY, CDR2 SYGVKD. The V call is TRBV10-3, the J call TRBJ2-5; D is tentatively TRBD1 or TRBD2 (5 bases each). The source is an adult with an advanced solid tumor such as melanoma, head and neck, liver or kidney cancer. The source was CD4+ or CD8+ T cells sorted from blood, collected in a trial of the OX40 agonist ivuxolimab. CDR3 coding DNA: TGTGCCATCAGTCTCGGGACCTCGTACCAAGAGACCCAGTACTTC. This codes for CAISLGTSYQETQYF.